The subject of this entry is one TCR beta chain. Antigen specificity is unknown. One junction end does not reproduce the germline sequence, and a read error may be involved. This sample was included in a study of cytomegalovirus exposure and HLA in healthy donors. CDR1 MGHRA and CDR2 YSYEKL come from the germline V gene. The CDR3 spans 14 residues. Study findings and constraints: Among donors in an Asian-associated ancestry cluster, a later analysis reportedly found fewer N-insertions than the roughly 700-donor mean. Several top significant clusters appeared, in a later analysis, to be linked to common viral pathogens. Associated with cytomegalovirus, according to the listing, were about 160 TCR beta chains.

Primers included in the PCR were 60 Vbeta and 13 Jbeta primers. TCRdb's table, derived via immunoSEQ multiplex PCR, lists solely in-frame clones and lacks some. The table has 200,000 or so clones, roughly 84% seen once. The chain recombines TRBV4-1 with TRBJ2-3; TRBD1 agrees at 7 bases. The TCR sequence derives from a boy aged 5 to 17 in good health and CMV-seronegative. Sequencing used PBMCs. CDR3 amino acids: CASSPKPGEGGMDF. CDR3 sequence (DNA): TGCGCCAGCAGCCCGAAGCCAGGTGAAGGGGGCATGGATTTT.